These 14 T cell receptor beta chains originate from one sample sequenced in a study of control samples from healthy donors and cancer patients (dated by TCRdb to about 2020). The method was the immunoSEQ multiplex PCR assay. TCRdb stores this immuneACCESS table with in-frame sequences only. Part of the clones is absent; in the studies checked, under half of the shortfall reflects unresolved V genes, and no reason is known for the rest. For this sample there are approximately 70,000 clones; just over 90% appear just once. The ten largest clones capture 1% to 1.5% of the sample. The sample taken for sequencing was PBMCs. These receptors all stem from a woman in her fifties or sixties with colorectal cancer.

The CDR3 loop reads CASSLRFKGGKGTDTQYF. As DNA, the CDR3 is TGTGCCAGCAGCTTGAGGTTTAAGGGGGGTAAAGGCACAGATACGCAGTATTTT. The chain links TRBV5-6 to TRBJ2-3, with D perhaps assigned TRBD1 or TRBD2 (6 bases each). Trimming shortened V by 1 base and J by 1 base, and 19 bases separated the two germline ends. The CDR3 is 18 residues long. Germline V gene sequence: CDR1 SGHDT, CDR2 YYEEEE.

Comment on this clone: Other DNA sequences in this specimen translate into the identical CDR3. The CDR3 DNA sequence: TGTGCCAGCAGCCAGGACAGGAACACTGAAGCTTTCTTT. It translates to CASSQDRNTEAFF. This chain links TRBV2 with TRBJ1-1; the D gene is possibly TRBD1 (6 bases). Germline CDR1 reads SNHLY; CDR2 reads FYNNEI. The CDR3 spans 13 residues. Deletions cut 6 bases from V and 1 base from J, with 9 bases between.

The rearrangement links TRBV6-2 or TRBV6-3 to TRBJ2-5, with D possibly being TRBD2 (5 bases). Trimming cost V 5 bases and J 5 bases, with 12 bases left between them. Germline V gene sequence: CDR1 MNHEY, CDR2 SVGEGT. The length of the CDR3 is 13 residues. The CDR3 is CASSDWTGETQYF. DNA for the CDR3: TGTGCCAGCAGTGATTGGACTGGTGAGACCCAGTACTTC.

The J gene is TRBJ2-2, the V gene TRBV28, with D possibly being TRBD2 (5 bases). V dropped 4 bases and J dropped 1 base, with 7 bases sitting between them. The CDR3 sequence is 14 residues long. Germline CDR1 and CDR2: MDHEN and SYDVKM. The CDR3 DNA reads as TGTGCCAGCAGTTCGGCGGGGAACACCGGGGAGCTGTTTTTT. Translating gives CASSSAGNTGELFF.

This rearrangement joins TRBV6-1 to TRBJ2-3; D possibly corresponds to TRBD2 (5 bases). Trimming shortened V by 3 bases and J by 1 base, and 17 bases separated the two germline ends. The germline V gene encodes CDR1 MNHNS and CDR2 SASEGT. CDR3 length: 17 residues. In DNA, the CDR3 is TGTGCCAGCAGTGACCTTTTCAGAGGGAAGGGCACAGATACGCAGTATTTT. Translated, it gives CASSDLFRGKGTDTQYF.

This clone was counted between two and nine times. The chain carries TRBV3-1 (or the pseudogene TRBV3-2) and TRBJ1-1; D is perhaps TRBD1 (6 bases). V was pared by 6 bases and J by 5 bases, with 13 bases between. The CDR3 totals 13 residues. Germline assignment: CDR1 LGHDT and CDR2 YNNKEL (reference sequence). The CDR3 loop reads CASRRGGGTEAFF. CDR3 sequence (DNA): TGTGCCAGCAGGAGGGGAGGGGGGACTGAAGCTTTCTTT.

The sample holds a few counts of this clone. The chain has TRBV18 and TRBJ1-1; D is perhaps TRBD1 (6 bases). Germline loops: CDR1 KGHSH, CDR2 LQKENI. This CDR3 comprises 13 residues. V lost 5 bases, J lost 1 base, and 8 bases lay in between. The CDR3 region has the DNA TGTGCCAGCTCAAGGGGACAGAACACTGAAGCTTTCTTT. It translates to CASSRGQNTEAFF.

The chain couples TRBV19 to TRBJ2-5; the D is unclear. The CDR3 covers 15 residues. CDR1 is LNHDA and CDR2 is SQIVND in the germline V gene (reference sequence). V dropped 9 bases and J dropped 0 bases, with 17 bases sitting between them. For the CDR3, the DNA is TGTGCCAGCTCTGTCGGGCGGAGCAACCAAGAGACCCAGTACTTC. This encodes CASSVGRSNQETQYF.

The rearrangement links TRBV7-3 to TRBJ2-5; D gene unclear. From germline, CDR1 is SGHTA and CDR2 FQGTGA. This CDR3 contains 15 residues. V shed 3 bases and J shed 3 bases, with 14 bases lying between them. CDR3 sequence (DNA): TGTGCCAGCAGCTTCCCCTCGAGGTGGGAAGAGACCCAGTACTTC. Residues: CASSFPSRWEETQYF.

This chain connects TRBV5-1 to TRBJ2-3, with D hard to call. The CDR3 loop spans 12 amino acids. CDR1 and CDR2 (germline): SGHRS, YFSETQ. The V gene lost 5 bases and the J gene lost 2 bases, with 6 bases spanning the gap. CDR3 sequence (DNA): TGCGCCAGCAGTTATAACACAGATACGCAGTATTTT. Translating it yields CASSYNTDTQYF.

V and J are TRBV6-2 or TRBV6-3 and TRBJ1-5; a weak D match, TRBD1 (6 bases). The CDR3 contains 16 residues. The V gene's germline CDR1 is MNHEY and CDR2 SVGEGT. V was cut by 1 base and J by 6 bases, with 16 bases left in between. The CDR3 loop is CASSYYLQGQGQPQHF. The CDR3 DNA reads TGTGCCAGCAGTTACTATTTACAGGGTCAGGGTCAGCCCCAGCATTTT.

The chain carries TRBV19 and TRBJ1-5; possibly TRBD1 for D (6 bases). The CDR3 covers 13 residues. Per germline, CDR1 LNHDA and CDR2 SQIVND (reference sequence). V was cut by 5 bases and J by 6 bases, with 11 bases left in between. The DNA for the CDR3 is TGTGCCAGTAGTGAACAGGGTGGTCAGCCCCAGCATTTT. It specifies CASSEQGGQPQHF.

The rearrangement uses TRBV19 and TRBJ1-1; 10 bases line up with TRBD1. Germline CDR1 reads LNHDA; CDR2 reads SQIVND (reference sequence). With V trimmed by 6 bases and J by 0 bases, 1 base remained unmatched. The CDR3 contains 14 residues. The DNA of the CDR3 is TGTGCCAGTAGGGGACAGGGGTTGAACACTGAAGCTTTCTTT. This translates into CASRGQGLNTEAFF.

Here the CDR3 DNA reads TGTGCCAGCAGTTCATCGGGCTGGGCAGGGGGCTCCTACGAGCAGTACTTC. Its protein is CASSSSGWAGGSYEQYF. This chain connects TRBV28 to TRBJ2-7; TRBD1 aligns across 7 bases. Germline V gene sequence: CDR1 MDHEN, CDR2 SYDVKM. Trimming cost V 4 bases and J 0 bases; bases outside gene matches: 12. There are 17 residues in the CDR3.